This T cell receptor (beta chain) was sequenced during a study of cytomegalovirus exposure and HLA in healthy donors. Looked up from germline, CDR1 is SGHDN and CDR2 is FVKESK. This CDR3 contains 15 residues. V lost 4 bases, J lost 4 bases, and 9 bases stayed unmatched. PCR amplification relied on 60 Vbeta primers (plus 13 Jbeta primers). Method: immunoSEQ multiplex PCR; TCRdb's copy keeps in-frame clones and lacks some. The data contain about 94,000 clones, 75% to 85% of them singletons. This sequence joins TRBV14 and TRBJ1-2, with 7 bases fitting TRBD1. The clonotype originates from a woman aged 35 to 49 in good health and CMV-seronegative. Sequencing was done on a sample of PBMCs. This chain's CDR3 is CASSPYRDSSYGYTF. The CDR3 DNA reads TGTGCCAGCAGCCCCTACCGGGACAGCAGCTATGGCTACACCTTC.